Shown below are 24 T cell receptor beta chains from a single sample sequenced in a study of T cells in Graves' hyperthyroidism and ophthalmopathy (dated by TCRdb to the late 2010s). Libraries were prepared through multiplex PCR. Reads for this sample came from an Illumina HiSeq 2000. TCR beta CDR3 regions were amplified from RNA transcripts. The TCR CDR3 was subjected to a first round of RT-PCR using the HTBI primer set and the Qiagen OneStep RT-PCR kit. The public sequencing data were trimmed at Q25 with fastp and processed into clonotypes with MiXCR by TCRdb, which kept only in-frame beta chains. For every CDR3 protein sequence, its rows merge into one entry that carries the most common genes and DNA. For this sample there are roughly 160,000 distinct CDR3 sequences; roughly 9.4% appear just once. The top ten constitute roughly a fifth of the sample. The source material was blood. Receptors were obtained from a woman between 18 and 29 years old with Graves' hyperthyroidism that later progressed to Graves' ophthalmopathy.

In nucleotides, the CDR3 is TGTGCCAGCAGCTTGGAGTTGGGACTAGCGGGGGCGGAGACCCAGTACTTC. Protein sequence: CASSLELGLAGAETQYF. This chain uses TRBV7-8 with TRBJ2-5, with 14 bases matching TRBD2. V gave up 3 bases and J gave up 5 bases; unmatched junction bases: 8. Per germline, CDR1 SGHVS and CDR2 FQNEAQ. The CDR3 contains 17 residues.

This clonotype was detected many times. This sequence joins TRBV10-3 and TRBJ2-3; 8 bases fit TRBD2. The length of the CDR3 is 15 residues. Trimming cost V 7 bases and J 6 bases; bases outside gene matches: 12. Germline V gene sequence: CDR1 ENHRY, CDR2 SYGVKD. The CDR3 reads CAINQGGGTLDTQYF. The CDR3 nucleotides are TGTGCCATCAATCAAGGCGGGGGGACCCTGGATACGCAGTATTTT.

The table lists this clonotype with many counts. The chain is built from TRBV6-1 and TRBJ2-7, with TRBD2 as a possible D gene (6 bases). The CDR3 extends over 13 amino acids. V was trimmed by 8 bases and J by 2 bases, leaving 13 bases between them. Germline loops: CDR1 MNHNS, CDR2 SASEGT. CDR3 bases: TGTGCCAGCGGCGGGACTCCCGCCTACGAGCAGTACTTC. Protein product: CASGGTPAYEQYF.

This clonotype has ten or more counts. As DNA, the CDR3 is TGTGCCAGCGCGGGGGGGACAGGGAGTGAAAAACTGTTTTTT. Amino acids: CASAGGTGSEKLFF. V is TRBV6-1 and J is TRBJ1-4; 9 nucleotides agree with TRBD1. J lost 7 bases, V lost 8 bases, and 8 bases had no gene match. This CDR3 contains 14 residues. The germline CDR1 and CDR2 sequences are MNHNS and SASEGT.

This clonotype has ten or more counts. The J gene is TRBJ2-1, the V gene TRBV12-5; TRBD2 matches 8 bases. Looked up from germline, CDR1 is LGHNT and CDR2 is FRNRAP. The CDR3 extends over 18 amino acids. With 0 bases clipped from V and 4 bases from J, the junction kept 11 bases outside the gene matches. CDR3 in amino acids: CASGLVVGSSGGYNEQFF. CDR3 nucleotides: TGTGCTAGTGGTTTGGTGGTCGGTAGCAGCGGGGGATACAATGAGCAGTTCTTC.

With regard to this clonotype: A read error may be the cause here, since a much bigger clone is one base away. The CDR3 nucleotides are TGCAGTGCTAGAGATCCCAGCGGGAGTGTAAGGGAGCAGTTCTTC. Translation gives CSARDPSGSVREQFF. The rearrangement joins TRBV20-1 to TRBJ2-1, with 8 bases that match TRBD2. Germline assignment: CDR1 DFQATT and CDR2 SNEGSKA (reference sequence). This CDR3 is built from 15 residues. V lost 0 bases, J lost 10 bases, and 11 bases stayed unmatched.

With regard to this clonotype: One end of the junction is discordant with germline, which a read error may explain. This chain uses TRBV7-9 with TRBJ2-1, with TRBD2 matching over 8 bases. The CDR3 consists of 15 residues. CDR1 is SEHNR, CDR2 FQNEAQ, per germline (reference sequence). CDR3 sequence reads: CASVSSGRTYNEQCF. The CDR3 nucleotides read TGTGCCAGCGTCTCTAGCGGGCGGACCTACAATGAGCAGTGCTTC.

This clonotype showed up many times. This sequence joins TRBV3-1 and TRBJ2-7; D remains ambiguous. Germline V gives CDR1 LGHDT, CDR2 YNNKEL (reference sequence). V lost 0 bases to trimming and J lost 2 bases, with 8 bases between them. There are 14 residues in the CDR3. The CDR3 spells CASSQDRAAYEQYF. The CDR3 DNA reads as TGTGCCAGCAGCCAAGATAGGGCCGCCTACGAGCAGTACTTC.

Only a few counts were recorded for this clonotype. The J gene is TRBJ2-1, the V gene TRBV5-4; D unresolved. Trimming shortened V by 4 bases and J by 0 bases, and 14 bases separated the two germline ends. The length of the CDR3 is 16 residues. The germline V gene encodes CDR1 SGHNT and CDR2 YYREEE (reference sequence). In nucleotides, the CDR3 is TGTGCCAGCAGCCAAGCGACGCCTAGCTCCTACAATGAGCAGTTCTTC. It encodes CASSQATPSSYNEQFF.

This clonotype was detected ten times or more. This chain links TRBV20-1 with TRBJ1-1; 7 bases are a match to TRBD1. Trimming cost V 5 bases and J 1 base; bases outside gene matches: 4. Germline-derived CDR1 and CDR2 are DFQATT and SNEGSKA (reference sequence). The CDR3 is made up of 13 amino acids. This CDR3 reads CSARQGQNTEAFF. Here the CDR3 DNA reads TGCAGTGCTCGACAGGGCCAGAACACTGAAGCTTTCTTT.

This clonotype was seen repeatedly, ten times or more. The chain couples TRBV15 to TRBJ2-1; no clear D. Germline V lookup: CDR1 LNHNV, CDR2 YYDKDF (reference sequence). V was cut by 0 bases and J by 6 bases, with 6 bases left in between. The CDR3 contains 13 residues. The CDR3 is CATSRDGGNEQFF. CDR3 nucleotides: TGTGCCACCAGCAGAGATGGCGGCAATGAGCAGTTCTTC.

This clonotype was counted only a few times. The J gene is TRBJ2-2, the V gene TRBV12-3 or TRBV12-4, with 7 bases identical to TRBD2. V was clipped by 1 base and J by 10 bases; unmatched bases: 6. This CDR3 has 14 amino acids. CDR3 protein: CASSLVSRGEELFF. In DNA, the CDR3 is TGTGCCAGCAGTTTAGTTTCTCGGGGGGAGGAGCTGTTTTTT.

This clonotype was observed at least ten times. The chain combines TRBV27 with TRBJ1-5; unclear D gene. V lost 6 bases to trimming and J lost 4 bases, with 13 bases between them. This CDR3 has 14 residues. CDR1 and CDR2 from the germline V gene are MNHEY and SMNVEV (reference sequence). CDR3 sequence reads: CASRAGVGNQPQHF. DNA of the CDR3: TGTGCCAGCAGAGCAGGTGTGGGTAATCAGCCCCAGCATTTT.

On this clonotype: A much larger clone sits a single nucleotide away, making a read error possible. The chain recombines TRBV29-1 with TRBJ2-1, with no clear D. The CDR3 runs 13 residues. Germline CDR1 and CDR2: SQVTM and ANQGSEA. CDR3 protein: CSVKPSSSNGQFF. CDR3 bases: TGCAGCGTAAAACCGTCCAGCAGCAATGGGCAGTTCTTC.

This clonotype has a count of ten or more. The CDR3 here is CASSLGGFSGNTIYF. In DNA, the CDR3 is TGTGCCAGCAGTTTAGGGGGCTTCTCTGGAAACACCATATATTTT. V gene TRBV27 combines with J gene TRBJ1-3; perhaps TRBD1 as D (6 bases). The germline gives CDR1 MNHEY, CDR2 SMNVEV (reference sequence). V lost 2 bases and J lost 0, with 8 bases in between. The CDR3 extends over 15 amino acids.

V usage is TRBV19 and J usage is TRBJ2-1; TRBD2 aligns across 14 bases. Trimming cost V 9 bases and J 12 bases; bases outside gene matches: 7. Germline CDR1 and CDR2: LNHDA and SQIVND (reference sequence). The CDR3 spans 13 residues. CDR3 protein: CASKTSGRARQFF. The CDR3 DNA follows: TGTGCCAGCAAGACTAGCGGGAGGGCCCGGCAGTTCTTC.

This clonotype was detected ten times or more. Written as DNA, the CDR3 is TGCAGCTCCGGATTGGCAGGGGGGGGGGATGGCTACACCTTC. Translated: CSSGLAGGGDGYTF. V and J are TRBV29-1 and TRBJ1-2; 7 bases map to TRBD1. V lost 8 bases and J lost 6; bases outside the gene matches: 15. The CDR3 length is 14 residues. Germline V gene data show CDR1 as SQVTM and CDR2 as ANQGSEA.

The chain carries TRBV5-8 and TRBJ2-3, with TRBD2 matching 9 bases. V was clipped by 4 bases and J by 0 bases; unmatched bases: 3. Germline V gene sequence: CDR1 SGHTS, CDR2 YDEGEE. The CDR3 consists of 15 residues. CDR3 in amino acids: CASSGAGGSTDTQYF. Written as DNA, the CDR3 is TGTGCCAGCAGCGGCGCGGGGGGGAGCACAGATACGCAGTATTTT.

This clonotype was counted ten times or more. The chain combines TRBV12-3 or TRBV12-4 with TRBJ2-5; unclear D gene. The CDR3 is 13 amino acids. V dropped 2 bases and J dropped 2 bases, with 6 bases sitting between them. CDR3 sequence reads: CASSLLAQETQYF. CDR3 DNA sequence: TGTGCCAGCAGTTTATTGGCACAAGAGACCCAGTACTTC.

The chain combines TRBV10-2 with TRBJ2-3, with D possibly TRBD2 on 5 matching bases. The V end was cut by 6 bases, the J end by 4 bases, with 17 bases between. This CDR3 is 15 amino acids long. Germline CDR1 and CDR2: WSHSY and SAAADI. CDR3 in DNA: TGCGCCAGCAGCCGAGTCAGCGGACTGGCAGATACGCAGTATTTT. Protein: CASSRVSGLADTQYF.

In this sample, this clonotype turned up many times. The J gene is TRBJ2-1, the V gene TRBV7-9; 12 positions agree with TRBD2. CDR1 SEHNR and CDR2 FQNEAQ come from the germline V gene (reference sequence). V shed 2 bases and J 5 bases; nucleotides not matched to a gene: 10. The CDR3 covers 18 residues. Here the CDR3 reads CASSLRLAGALRDNEQFF. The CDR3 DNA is TGTGCCAGCAGCTTAAGACTAGCGGGGGCCCTTAGGGACAATGAGCAGTTCTTC.

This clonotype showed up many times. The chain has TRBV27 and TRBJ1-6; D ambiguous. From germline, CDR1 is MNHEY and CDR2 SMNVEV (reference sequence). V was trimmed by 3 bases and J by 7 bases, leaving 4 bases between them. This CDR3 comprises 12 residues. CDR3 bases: TGTGCCAGCAGTTTCTCCAATTCACCCCTCCACTTT. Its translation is CASSFSNSPLHF.

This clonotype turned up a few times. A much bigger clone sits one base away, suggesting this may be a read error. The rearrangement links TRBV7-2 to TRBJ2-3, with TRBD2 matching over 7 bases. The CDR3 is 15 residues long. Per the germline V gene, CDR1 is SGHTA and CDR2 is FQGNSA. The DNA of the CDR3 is TGTGCCAGCAGCCCTAAACGGGGGGTTCCAGATACGCGGTATTTT. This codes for CASSPKRGVPDTRYF.

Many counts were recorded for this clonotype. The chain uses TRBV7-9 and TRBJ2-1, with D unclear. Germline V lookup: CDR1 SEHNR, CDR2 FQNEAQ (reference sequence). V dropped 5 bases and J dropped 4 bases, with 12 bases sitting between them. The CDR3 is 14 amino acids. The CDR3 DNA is TGTGCCAGCAGCACAACTGCCGGATACAATGAGCAGTTCTTC. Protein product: CASSTTAGYNEQFF.